This T cell receptor (beta chain) appears in the sequencing data of a study of CXCR3-negative and CXCR3-positive naive CD8 T cells. The TRB libraries of cDNA were built by UMI-labeled 5' RACE. TCRdb re-called the 5' RACE reads; every CDR3 protein appears as one record, without DNA. The sample table includes some 99,000 distinct CDR3 sequences. The germline V gene has CDR1 MDHEN and CDR2 SYDVKM. The CDR3 length is 17 residues. Findings of the study overall: Against CXCR3-negative naive cells, CXCR3-positive naive cells showed more hydrophobic TRB CDR3s.

As regards this clonotype: Its antigen is currently unknown.

The sequence derives from a human donor in good health. Some clones in this sample may be carry-over from other donors' samples. The material sequenced was naive CXCR3+ CD8+ T cells from blood. Subset in this sample: CD45RO-CCR7+CD27+CD95- naive CD8+ T cells expressing CXCR3 (TNR3+). The rearrangement joins TRBV28 to TRBJ2-7; TCRdb reports TRBD1, a call that lacks DNA to check it against. The CDR3 loop reads CASSSAHRGPGAYEQYF.